This passage covers 5 T cell receptor beta chains from one sample sequenced in a study of metastatic and nonmetastatic thyroid tumors. Ahead of thyroid surgery, no patient had received treatment of any kind. TCRdb re-processed the PCR reads through MiXCR. In the table there are about 40,000 clones, roughly 10% of which are singletons. Specimen: blood. The receptors were sampled from a female donor with papillary thyroid cancer or a benign thyroid nodule (not recorded which). Some clones in this sample may be carry-over from other donors' samples.

Ten or more counts support this clone. The chain couples TRBV7-3 to TRBJ2-1, with a possible D match to TRBD1 (6 bases). Per the germline V gene, CDR1 is SGHTA and CDR2 is FQGTGA. The CDR3 extends over 15 amino acids. The ends were cut back, 2 bases at V and 0 bases at J, with 8 bases in the middle. The CDR3 sequence: CASSLADSSYNEQFF. The CDR3 coding sequence is TGTGCCAGCAGCTTAGCGGACAGCTCCTACAATGAGCAGTTCTTC.

This clone was counted many times. The genes are TRBV3-1 and TRBJ1-3; D is perhaps TRBD1 (5 bases). V was shortened by 4 bases and J by 4 bases, with 14 bases between the two germline ends. The length of the CDR3 is 15 residues. Germline CDR1 LGHDT, CDR2 YNNKEL (reference sequence). CDR3 sequence (DNA): TGTGCCAGCAGCCCAGAACTGGGGACGGGAAACACCATATATTTT. Protein: CASSPELGTGNTIYF.

In this sample, this clone turned up many times. The V call is TRBV4-3, the J call TRBJ1-1; 7 bases agree with TRBD1. V lost 0 bases, J lost 9 bases, and 4 bases stayed unmatched. The CDR3 loop spans 13 amino acids. Germline-derived CDR1 and CDR2 are LGHNA and YSLEER. CDR3 amino acids: CASSQEGQKKAFF. The CDR3 bases are TGCGCCAGCAGCCAAGAGGGACAGAAAAAAGCTTTCTTT.

Ten or more counts support this clone. The chain joins TRBV6-1 to TRBJ1-5; possible D gene TRBD1, 5 bases. The CDR3 extends over 14 amino acids. Germline lookup yields CDR1 MNHNS and CDR2 SASEGT. V lost 5 bases to trimming and J lost 2 bases, with 10 bases between them. The CDR3 region has the DNA TGTGCCAGCAGTTCAACGGGGGGCAATCAGCCCCAGCATTTT. It encodes CASSSTGGNQPQHF.

This clone was seen at least ten times. This chain connects TRBV7-9 to TRBJ2-2; D gene uncertain. This CDR3 comprises 15 residues. Trimming stripped 5 bases from V and 4 bases from J, with 14 bases between. Germline V gene data show CDR1 as SEHNR and CDR2 as FQNEAQ (reference sequence). In nucleotides, the CDR3 is TGTGCCAGCAGCAAAGGCGATGTAGGCACCGGGGAGCTGTTTTTT. This translates into CASSKGDVGTGELFF.